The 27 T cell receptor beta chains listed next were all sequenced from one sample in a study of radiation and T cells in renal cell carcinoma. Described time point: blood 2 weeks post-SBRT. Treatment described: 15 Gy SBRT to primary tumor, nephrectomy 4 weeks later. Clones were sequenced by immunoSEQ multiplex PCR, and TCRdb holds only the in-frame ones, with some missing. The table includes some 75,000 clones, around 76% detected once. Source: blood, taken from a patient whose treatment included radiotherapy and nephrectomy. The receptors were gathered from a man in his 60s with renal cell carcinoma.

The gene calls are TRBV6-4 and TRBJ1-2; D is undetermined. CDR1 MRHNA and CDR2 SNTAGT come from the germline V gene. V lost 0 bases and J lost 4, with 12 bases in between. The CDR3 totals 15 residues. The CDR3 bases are TGTGCCAGCAGTGACTCGAAGTACAGAATCTATGGCTACACCTTC. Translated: CASSDSKYRIYGYTF.

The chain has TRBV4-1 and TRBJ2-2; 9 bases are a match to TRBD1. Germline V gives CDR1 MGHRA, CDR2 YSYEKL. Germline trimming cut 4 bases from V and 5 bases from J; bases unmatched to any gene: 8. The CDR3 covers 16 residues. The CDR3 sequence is CASSPFGDRVTGELFF. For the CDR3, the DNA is TGCGCCAGCAGCCCCTTTGGGGACAGGGTAACCGGGGAGCTGTTTTTT.

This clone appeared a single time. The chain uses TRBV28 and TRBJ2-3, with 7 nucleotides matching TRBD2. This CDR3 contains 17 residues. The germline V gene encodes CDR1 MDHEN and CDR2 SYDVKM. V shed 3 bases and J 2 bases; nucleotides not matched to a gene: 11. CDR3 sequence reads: CASSFLSSGSYTDTQYF. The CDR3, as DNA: TGTGCCAGCAGTTTCCTTTCTAGCGGTTCTTACACAGATACGCAGTATTTT.

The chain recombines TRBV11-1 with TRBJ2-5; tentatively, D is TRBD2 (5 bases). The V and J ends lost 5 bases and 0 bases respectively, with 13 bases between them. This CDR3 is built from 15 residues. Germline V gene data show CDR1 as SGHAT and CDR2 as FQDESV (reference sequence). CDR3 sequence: CASSKEGRDQETQYF. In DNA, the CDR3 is TGTGCCAGCAGCAAAGAGGGCCGGGACCAAGAGACCCAGTACTTC.

Here the CDR3 reads CASSLQGVWDEQFF. The DNA of the CDR3 is TGTGCCAGCAGCCTACAGGGGGTGTGGGATGAGCAGTTCTTC. The V call is TRBV7-9, the J call TRBJ2-1; 8 nucleotides match TRBD1. J lost 8 bases, V lost 5 bases, and 8 bases had no gene match. CDR3 length: 14 residues. The germline V gene encodes CDR1 SEHNR and CDR2 FQNEAQ (reference sequence). Complete variable domain (other parts from reference TRBV7-9 and TRBJ2-1): DTGVSQNPRHKITKRGQNVTFRCDPISEHNRLYWYRQTLGQGPEFLTYFQNEAQLEKSRLLSDRFSAERPKGSFSTLEIQRTEQGDSAMYLCASSLQGVWDEQFFGPGTRLTVL.

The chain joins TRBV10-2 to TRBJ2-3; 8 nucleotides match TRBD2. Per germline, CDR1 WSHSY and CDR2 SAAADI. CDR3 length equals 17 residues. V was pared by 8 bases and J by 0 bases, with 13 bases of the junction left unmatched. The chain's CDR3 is CASDGPGGDFSTDTQYF. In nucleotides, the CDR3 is TGCGCCAGCGACGGACCCGGGGGGGATTTTAGCACAGATACGCAGTATTTT.

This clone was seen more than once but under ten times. The CDR3 DNA reads TGTGCCAGCAGTTTCCCAATTCTAGGACAGTTAATAATTTCCATGAACACTGAAGCTTTCTTT. Its protein is CASSFPILGQLIISMNTEAFF. The chain joins TRBV27 to TRBJ1-1; tentatively, D is TRBD1 (6 bases). From germline, CDR1 is MNHEY and CDR2 SMNVEV (reference sequence). This CDR3 has 21 amino acids. V shed 3 bases and J shed 0 bases, with 29 bases lying between them.

For the CDR3, the DNA is TGTGCCAGCAGCCCAGGCTTCAATCAGCCCCAGCATTTT. Protein product: CASSPGFNQPQHF. The chain is built from TRBV7-2 and TRBJ1-5; no clear D. Germline V gene lookup returns CDR1 SGHTA and CDR2 FQGNSA. The CDR3 covers 13 residues. V lost 5 bases and J 3 bases, leaving 8 bases between the germline ends.

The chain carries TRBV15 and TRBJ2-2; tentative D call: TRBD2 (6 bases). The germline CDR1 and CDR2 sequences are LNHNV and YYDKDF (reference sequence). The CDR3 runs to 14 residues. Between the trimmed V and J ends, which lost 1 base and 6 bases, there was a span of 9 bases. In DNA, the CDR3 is TGTGCCACCAGCAGAGCGGCGGGGCCCGGGGAGCTGTTTTTT. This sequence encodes CATSRAAGPGELFF.

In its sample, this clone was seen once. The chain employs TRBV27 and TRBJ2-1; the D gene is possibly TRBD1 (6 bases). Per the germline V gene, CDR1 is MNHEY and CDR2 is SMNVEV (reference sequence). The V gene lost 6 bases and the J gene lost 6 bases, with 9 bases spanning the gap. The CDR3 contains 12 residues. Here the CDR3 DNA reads TGTGCCAGCAGCCCGGACAGCAATGAGCAGTTCTTC. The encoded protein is CASSPDSNEQFF.

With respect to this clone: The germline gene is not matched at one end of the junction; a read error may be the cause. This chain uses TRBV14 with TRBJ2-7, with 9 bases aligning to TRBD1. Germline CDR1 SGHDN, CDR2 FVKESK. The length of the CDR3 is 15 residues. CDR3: CASSPLGTGPYEQYF. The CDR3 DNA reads TGTGCCAGCAGCCCACTGGGGACAGGGCCCTATGAGCAGTACTTC.

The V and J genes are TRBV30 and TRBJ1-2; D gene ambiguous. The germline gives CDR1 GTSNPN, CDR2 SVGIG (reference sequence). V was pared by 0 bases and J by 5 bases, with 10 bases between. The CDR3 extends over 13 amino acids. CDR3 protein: CAWSVGLRYGYTF. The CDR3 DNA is TGTGCCTGGAGTGTAGGATTGAGATATGGCTACACCTTC.

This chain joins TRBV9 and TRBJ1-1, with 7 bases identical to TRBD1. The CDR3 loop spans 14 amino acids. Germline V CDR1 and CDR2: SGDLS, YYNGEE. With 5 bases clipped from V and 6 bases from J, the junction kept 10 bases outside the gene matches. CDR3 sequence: CASSERTTGAEAFF. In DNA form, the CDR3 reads TGTGCCAGCAGTGAAAGGACAACAGGGGCTGAAGCTTTCTTT.

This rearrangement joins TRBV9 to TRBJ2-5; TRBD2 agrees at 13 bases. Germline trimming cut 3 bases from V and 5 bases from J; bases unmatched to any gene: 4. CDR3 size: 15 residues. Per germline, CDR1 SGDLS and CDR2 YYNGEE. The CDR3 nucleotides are TGTGCCAGCAGCGAGGAACTAGCGGGAGGGGAGACCCAGTACTTC. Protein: CASSEELAGGETQYF.

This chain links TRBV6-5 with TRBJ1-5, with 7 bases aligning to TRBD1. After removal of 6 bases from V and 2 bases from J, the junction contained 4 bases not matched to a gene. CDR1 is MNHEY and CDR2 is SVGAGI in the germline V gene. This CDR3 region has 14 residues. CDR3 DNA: TGTGCCAGCAGCACCAGGGGGGGCAATCAGCCCCAGCATTTT. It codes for CASSTRGGNQPQHF.

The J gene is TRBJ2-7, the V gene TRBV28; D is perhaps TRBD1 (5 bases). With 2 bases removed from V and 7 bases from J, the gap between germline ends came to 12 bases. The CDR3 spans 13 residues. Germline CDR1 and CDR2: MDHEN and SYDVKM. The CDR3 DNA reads TGTGCCAGCAGTTTAAGGGGTAGGGGAGAGCAGTACTTC. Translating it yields CASSLRGRGEQYF. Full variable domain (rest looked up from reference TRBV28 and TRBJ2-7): DVKVTQSSRYLVKRTGEKVFLECVQDMDHENMFWYRQDPGLGLRLIYFSYDVKMKEKGDIPEGYSVSREKKERFSLILESASTNQTSMYLCASSLRGRGEQYFGPGTRLTVT.

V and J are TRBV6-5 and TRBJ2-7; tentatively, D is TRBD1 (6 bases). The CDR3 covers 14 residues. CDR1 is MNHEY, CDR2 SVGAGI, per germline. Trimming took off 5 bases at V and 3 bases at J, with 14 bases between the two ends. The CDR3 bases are TGTGCCAGCAGTCAAAGGACAGATAGCTACGAGCAGTACTTC. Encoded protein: CASSQRTDSYEQYF.

In DNA, the CDR3 is TGTGCCTGGGCGGGGAGAAACATTCAGTACTTC. It translates to CAWAGRNIQYF. V gene TRBV30 combines with J gene TRBJ2-4; D perhaps matches TRBD2 (6 bases). CDR3 size: 11 residues. The germline CDR1 and CDR2 sequences are GTSNPN and SVGIG (reference sequence). The germline V and J ends were trimmed by 5 bases and 6 bases, with 8 bases remaining between them.

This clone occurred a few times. CDR3 DNA: TGTGCCAGCAGTGAACGCCTGGGGTCCGGGGCCAACGTCCTGACTTTC. Its protein is CASSERLGSGANVLTF. This chain links TRBV25-1 with TRBJ2-6, with D unclear. Germline CDR1 MGHDK, CDR2 SYGVNS. V lost 2 bases and J lost 4, with 12 bases in between. The CDR3 runs to 16 residues.

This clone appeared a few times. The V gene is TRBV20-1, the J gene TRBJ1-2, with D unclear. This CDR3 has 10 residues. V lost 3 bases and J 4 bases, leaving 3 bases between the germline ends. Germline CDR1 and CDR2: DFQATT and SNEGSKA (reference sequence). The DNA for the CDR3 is TGCAGTGCTAGCCCCTATGGCTACACCTTC. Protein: CSASPYGYTF.

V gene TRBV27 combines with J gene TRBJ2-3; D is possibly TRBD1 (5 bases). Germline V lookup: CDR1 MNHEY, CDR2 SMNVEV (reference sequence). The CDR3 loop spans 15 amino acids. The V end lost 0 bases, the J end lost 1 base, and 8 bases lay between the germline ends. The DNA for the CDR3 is TGTGCCAGCAGTTTATCCCCGACAGGCACAGATACGCAGTATTTT. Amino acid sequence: CASSLSPTGTDTQYF.

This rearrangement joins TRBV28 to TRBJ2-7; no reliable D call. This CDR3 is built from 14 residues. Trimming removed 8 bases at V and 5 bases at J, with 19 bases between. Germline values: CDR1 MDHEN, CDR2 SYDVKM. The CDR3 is CASSRLARSHEQYF. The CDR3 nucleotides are TGTGCCAGCTCCCGTCTGGCCAGATCCCACGAGCAGTACTTC.

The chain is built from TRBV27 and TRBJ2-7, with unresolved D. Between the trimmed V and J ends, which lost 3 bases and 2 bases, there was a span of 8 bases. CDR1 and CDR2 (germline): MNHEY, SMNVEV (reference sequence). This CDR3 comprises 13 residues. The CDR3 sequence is CASSLGRTYEQYF. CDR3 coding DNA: TGTGCCAGCAGTTTGGGCAGGACCTACGAGCAGTACTTC.

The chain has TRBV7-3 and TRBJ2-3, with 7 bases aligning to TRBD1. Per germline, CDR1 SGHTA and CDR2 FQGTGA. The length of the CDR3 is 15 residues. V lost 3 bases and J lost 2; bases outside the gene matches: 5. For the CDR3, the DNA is TGTGCCAGCAGCTTTGGGACAGCCTACACAGATACGCAGTATTTT. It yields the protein CASSFGTAYTDTQYF. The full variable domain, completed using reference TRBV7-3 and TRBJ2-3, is GAGVSQTPSNKVTEKGKYVELRCDPISGHTALYWYRQSLGQGPEFLIYFQGTGAADDSGLPNDRFFAVRPEGSVSTLKIQRTERGDSAVYLCASSFGTAYTDTQYFGPGTRLTVL.

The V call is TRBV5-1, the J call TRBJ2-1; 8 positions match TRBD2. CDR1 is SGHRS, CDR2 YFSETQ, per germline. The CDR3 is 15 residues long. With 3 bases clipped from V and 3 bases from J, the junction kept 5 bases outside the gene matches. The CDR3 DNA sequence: TGCGCCAGCAGCTCGGGACTAGTGTACTACAATGAGCAGTTCTTC. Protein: CASSSGLVYYNEQFF. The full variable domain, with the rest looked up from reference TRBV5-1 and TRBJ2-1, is KAGVTQTPRYLIKTRGQQVTLSCSPISGHRSVSWYQQTPGQGLQFLFEYFSETQRNKGNFPGRFSGRQFSNSRSEMNVSTLELGDSALYLCASSSGLVYYNEQFFGPGTRLTVL.

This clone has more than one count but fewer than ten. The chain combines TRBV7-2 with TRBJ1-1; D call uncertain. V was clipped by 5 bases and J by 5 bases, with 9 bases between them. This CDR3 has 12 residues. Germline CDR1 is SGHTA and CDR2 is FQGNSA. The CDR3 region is CASSPQRTEAFF. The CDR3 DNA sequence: TGTGCCAGCAGCCCGCAGAGGACTGAAGCTTTCTTT.

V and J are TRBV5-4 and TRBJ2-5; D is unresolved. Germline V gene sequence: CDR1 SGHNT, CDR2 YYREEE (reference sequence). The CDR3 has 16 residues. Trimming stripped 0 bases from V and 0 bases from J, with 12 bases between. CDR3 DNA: TGTGCCAGCAGCTTGGGGTTACTCCCGTACCAAGAGACCCAGTACTTC. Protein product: CASSLGLLPYQETQYF.